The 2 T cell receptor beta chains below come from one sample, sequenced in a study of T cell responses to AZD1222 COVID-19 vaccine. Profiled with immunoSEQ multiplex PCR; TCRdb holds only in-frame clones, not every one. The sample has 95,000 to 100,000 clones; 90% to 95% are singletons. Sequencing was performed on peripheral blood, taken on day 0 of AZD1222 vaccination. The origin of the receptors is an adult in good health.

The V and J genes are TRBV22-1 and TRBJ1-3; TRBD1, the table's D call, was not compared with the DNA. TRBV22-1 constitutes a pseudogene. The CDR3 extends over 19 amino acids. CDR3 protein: CPGSAVGPVTGYSGNTIYF. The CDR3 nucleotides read TGTCCTGGGAGCGCAGTAGGTCCGGTCACAGGCTACTCTGGAAACACCATATATTTT.

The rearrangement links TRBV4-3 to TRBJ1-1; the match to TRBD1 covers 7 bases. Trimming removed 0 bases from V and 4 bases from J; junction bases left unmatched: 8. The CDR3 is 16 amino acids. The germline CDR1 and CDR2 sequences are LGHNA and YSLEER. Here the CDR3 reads CASSQDPVAGGTEAFF. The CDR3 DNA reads TGCGCCAGCAGCCAAGATCCCGTAGCAGGGGGCACTGAAGCTTTCTTT.